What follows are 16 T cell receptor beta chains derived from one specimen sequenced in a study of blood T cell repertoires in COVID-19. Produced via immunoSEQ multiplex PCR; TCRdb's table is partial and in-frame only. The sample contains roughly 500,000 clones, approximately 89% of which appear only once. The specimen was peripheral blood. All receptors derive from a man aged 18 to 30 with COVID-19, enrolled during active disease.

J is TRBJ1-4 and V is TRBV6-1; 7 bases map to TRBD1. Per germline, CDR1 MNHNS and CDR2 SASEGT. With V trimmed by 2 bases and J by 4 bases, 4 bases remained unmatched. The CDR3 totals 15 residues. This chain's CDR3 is CASSERGTDNEKLFF. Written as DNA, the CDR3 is TGTGCCAGCAGTGAACGTGGGACAGATAATGAAAAACTGTTTTTT.

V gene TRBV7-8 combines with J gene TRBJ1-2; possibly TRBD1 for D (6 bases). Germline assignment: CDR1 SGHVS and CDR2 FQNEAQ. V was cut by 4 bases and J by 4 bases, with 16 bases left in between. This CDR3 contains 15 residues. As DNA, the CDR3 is TGTGCCAGCAGCTCTAGGGGGGGCGGCGGCTATGGCTACACCTTC. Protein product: CASSSRGGGGYGYTF.

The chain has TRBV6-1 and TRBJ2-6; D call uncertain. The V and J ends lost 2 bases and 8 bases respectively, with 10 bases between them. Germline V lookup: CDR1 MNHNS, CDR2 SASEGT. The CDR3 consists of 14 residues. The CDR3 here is CASSEFEATNVLTF. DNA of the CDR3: TGTGCCAGCAGTGAATTTGAGGCCACCAACGTCCTGACTTTC.

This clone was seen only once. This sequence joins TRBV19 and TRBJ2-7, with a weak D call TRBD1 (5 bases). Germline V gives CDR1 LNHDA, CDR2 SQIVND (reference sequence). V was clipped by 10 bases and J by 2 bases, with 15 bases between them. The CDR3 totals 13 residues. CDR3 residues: CANETDETYEQYF. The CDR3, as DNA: TGTGCCAATGAGACAGACGAAACCTACGAGCAGTACTTC.

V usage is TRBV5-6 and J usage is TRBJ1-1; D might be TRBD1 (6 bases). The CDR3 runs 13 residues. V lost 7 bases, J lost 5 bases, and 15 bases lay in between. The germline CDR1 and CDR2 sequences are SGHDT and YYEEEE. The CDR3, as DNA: TGTGCCAGCCTACAGGGAAAGGGTACTGAAGCTTTCTTT. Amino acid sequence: CASLQGKGTEAFF.

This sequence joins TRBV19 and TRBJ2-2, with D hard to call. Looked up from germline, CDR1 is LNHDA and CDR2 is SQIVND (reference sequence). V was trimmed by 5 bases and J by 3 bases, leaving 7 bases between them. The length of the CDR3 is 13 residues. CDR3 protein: CASSRTDTGELFF. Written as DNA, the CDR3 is TGTGCCAGTAGTCGAACAGACACCGGGGAGCTGTTTTTT.

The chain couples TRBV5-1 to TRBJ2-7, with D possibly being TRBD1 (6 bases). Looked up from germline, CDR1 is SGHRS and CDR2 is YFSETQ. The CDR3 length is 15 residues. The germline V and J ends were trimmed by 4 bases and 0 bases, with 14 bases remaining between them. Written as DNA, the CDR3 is TGCGCCAGCAGCGAAGAGACAGGCTACTCCTACGAGCAGTACTTC. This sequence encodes CASSEETGYSYEQYF.

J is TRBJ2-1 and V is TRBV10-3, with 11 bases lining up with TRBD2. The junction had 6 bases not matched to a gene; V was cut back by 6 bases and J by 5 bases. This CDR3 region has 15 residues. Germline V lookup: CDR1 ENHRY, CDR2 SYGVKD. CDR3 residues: CAIRGLAGQNNEQFF. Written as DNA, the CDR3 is TGTGCCATCAGAGGACTAGCGGGCCAGAACAATGAGCAGTTCTTC.

The CDR3 reads CASSFLLNTTSQETQYF. DNA of the CDR3: TGTGCCAGCAGTTTTCTTCTGAATACTACCTCCCAAGAGACCCAGTACTTC. This chain links TRBV28 with TRBJ2-5; unclear D gene. The CDR3 consists of 17 residues. The germline V gene has CDR1 MDHEN and CDR2 SYDVKM. Trimming left V 3 bases short and J 1 base short, with 18 bases between.

DNA for the CDR3: TGCGCCAGCAGCTTGGGTAGCGGGGGCCCCCAAGAGACCCAGTACTTC. It translates to CASSLGSGGPQETQYF. V is TRBV5-1 and J is TRBJ2-5; 9 bases align to TRBD2. The CDR3 contains 16 residues. The germline CDR1 and CDR2 sequences are SGHRS and YFSETQ. V gave up 0 bases and J gave up 1 base; unmatched junction bases: 4.

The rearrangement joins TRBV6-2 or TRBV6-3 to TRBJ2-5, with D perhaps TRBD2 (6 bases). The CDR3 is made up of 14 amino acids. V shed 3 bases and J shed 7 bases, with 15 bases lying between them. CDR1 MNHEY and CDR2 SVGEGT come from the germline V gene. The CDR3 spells CASSYDGGKGTQYF. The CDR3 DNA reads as TGTGCCAGCAGTTATGATGGGGGGAAAGGGACCCAGTACTTC.

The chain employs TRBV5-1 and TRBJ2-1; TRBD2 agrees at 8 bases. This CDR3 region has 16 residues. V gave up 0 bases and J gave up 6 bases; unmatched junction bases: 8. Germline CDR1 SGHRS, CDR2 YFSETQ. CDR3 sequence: CASSLAGTSGANEQFF. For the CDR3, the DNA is TGCGCCAGCAGCTTGGCCGGGACTAGTGGCGCCAATGAGCAGTTCTTC.

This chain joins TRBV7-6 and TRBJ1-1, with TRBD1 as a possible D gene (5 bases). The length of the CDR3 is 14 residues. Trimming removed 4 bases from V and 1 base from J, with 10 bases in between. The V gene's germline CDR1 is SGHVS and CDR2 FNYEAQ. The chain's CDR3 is CASSSETGNTEAFF. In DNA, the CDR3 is TGTGCCAGCAGCTCCGAAACAGGGAACACTGAAGCTTTCTTT.

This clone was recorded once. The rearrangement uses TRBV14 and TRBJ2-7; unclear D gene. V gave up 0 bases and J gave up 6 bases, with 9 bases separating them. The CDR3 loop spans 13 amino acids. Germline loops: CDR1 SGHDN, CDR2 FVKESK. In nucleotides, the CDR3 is TGTGCCAGCAGCCAAGATGTTCTTCTCGAGCAGTACTTC. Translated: CASSQDVLLEQYF.

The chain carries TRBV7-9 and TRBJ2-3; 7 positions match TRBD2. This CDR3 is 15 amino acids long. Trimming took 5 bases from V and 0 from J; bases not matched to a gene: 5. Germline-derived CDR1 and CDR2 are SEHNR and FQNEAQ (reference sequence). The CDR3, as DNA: TGTGCCAGCAGCCAGGGACTACCTAGCACAGATACGCAGTATTTT. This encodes CASSQGLPSTDTQYF.

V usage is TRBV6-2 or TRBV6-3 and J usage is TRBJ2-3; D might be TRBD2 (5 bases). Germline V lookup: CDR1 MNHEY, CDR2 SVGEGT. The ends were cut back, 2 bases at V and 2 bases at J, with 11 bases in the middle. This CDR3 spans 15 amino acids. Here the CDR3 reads CASSYEGSHTDTQYF. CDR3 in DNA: TGTGCCAGCAGTTACGAGGGCAGCCACACAGATACGCAGTATTTT.